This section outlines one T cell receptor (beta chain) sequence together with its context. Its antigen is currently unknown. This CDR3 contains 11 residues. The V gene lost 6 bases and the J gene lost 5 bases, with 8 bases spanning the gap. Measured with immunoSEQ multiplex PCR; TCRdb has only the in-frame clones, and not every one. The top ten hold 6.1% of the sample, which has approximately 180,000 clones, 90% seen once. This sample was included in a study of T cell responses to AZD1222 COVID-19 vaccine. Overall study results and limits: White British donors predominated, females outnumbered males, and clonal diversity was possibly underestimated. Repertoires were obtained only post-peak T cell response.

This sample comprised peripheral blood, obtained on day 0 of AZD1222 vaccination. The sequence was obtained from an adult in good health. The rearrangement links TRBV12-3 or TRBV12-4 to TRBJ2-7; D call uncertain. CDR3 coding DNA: TGTGCCAGCAGCCCTCGGGACGAGCAGTACTTC. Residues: CASSPRDEQYF.